One and the same sample provided the 22 T cell receptor beta chains below, sequenced in a study of HIV-infected children after antiretroviral therapy interruption. Unique molecular identifiers were included in an RNA-based 3' RACE TCR library. TCRdb reprocessed the 3' RACE reads with MiXCR, giving one entry per CDR3 protein. The sample holds around 41,000 distinct CDR3 sequences; more than 6.5% are singletons and the top ten take more than 0.85%. The treatment was: PENTA 11 planned treatment interruption arm or continuous ART arm. The material sequenced was CD45RA+ CD4+ T cells from PBMCs, pooled from several time points, taken from a donor given antiretroviral therapy, either interrupted or continuous. The subset: naive CD4+ CD45RA+ CD45RO- T cells. These receptors were taken from a pool of human donors with HIV.

This clonotype was picked up many times. The V gene is TRBV5-6, the J gene TRBJ2-1, with 15 nucleotides matching TRBD2. Germline CDR1 reads SGHDT; CDR2 reads YYEEEE. The CDR3 covers 18 residues. Unmatched junction bases numbered 9, after V lost 2 bases and J lost 6 bases. CDR3 coding DNA: TGTGCCAGCAGCTTCGAATGGACTAGCGGGGGGGCCGTCAATGAGCAGTTCTTC. It translates to CASSFEWTSGGAVNEQFF.

This clonotype showed up many times. The chain uses TRBV11-1 and TRBJ2-3, with D unresolved. The CDR3 extends over 12 amino acids. Trimming left V 1 base short and J 5 bases short, with 4 bases between. Germline V gene sequence: CDR1 SGHAT, CDR2 FQDESV (reference sequence). The CDR3 nucleotides are TGTGCCAGCAGCTTAGGCCAAGATACGCAGTATTTT. Protein: CASSLGQDTQYF.

This clonotype came up a few times. The chain uses TRBV28 and TRBJ1-5; D ambiguous. Looked up from germline, CDR1 is MDHEN and CDR2 is SYDVKM. The CDR3 is 12 amino acids. Trimming pared 10 bases from V and 4 bases from J, leaving 11 bases between. This chain's CDR3 is CATRDGNQPQHF. The CDR3 DNA reads TGTGCCACCCGAGATGGGAATCAGCCCCAGCATTTT.

This clonotype has at least ten counts. V gene TRBV19 combines with J gene TRBJ2-7, with 9 bases identical to TRBD1. The CDR3 extends over 15 amino acids. V shed 5 bases, J shed 3 bases, and the junction held 8 bases outside the gene matches. The germline CDR1 and CDR2 sequences are LNHDA and SQIVND (reference sequence). The CDR3 DNA follows: TGTGCCAGTAGTCCGGCCGGGACAGGGTTCTACGAGCAGTACTTC. Protein sequence: CASSPAGTGFYEQYF.

This clonotype appeared many times. One end of the junction does not line up with germline, which may come from a read error. The rearrangement links TRBV2 to TRBJ1-1; D not resolved. The germline V gene encodes CDR1 SNHLY and CDR2 FYNNEI. This CDR3 comprises 14 residues. CDR3 in amino acids: CASSGETRLRGWIF. The CDR3, as DNA: TGTGCCAGCAGTGGGGAGACTAGGCTACGGGGTTGGATCTTT.

This clonotype turned up a few times. The chain is built from TRBV20-1 and TRBJ2-3; D is possibly TRBD1 (5 bases). The germline gives CDR1 DFQATT, CDR2 SNEGSKA (reference sequence). CDR3 length: 16 residues. Trimming cost V 4 bases and J 6 bases, with 23 bases left between them. CDR3: CSAKSSRAVVRDTQYF. CDR3 nucleotides: TGCAGTGCTAAATCTTCCAGGGCCGTTGTCAGGGATACGCAGTATTTT.

V is TRBV10-3 and J is TRBJ1-4; weak D call: TRBD1 (5 bases). The CDR3 is made up of 15 amino acids. Trimming left V 8 bases short and J 8 bases short, with 21 bases between. CDR1 ENHRY and CDR2 SYGVKD come from the germline V gene. CDR3 protein: CAIGGTEDTGEKLFF. The CDR3 coding sequence is TGTGCCATCGGGGGGACCGAGGACACTGGAGAAAAACTGTTTTTT.

This clonotype was observed many times. This chain uses TRBV12-3 or TRBV12-4 with TRBJ1-5, with D maybe TRBD1 (6 bases). This CDR3 is built from 14 residues. V was pared by 3 bases and J by 4 bases, with 10 bases between. The CDR3 loop reads CASSFDRLNQPQHF. The DNA for the CDR3 is TGTGCCAGCAGTTTTGACAGGTTAAATCAGCCCCAGCATTTT.

The sample holds many counts of this clonotype. The CDR3 nucleotides read TGTGCCAGCAGCTTAGTAGTCCGTGAAAATTCACCCCTCCACTTT. Translation: CASSLVVRENSPLHF. The genes are TRBV11-2 and TRBJ1-6, with D unclear. Germline CDR1 is SGHAT and CDR2 is FQNNGV. CDR3 length: 15 amino acids. V dropped 1 base and J dropped 7 bases, with 11 bases sitting between them.

At least ten counts were recorded for this clonotype. V gene TRBV28 combines with J gene TRBJ2-7; TRBD2 matches at 10 bases. Germline CDR1 MDHEN, CDR2 SYDVKM. J was trimmed by 1 base and V by 8 bases; bases with no gene match: 8. CDR3 length equals 15 residues. The CDR3 protein is CASGTSGTRSYEQYF. The DNA of the CDR3 is TGTGCCAGCGGCACTAGCGGGACGAGGTCCTACGAGCAGTACTTC.

A few counts support this clonotype. V and J are TRBV20-1 and TRBJ2-7; no definite D call. The CDR3 has 12 amino acids. Germline CDR1 is DFQATT and CDR2 is SNEGSKA (reference sequence). Trimming removed 3 bases from V and 0 bases from J, with 6 bases in between. For the CDR3, the DNA is TGCAGTGCTAGGGCCTACTCCTACGAGCAGTACTTC. Residues: CSARAYSYEQYF.

This clonotype was counted at least ten times. The J gene is TRBJ2-7, the V gene TRBV6-5, with 13 bases identical to TRBD2. CDR1 and CDR2 from the germline V gene are MNHEY and SVGAGI. This CDR3 spans 15 amino acids. V gave up 6 bases and J gave up 5 bases; unmatched junction bases: 7. The CDR3 DNA reads TGTGCCAGCAGGGCACGACTAGCGGGAGGTGACGAGCAGTACTTC. Its protein product is CASRARLAGGDEQYF.

This rearrangement joins TRBV14 to TRBJ2-5, with 11 bases that match TRBD1. V lost 4 bases, J lost 5 bases, and 9 bases stayed unmatched. This CDR3 region has 16 residues. CDR1 and CDR2 from the germline V gene are SGHDN and FVKESK. The CDR3 spells CASSPWDRGFGETQYF. The CDR3 nucleotides read TGTGCCAGCAGCCCCTGGGACAGGGGGTTTGGCGAGACCCAGTACTTC.

This rearrangement joins TRBV11-1 to TRBJ2-7; D possibly corresponds to TRBD1 (5 bases). The CDR3 extends over 17 amino acids. Germline lookup yields CDR1 SGHAT and CDR2 FQDESV (reference sequence). V lost 1 base and J lost 0, with 16 bases in between. CDR3 in DNA: TGTGCCAGCAGCTTAGGGCCGACAGCACTCAACTCCTACGAGCAGTACTTC. Its translation: CASSLGPTALNSYEQYF.

This clonotype came up a few times. The chain recombines TRBV20-1 with TRBJ1-1; 10 bases are a match to TRBD1. The V and J ends lost 6 bases and 1 base, in that order; junction bases with no gene match: 11. Per germline, CDR1 DFQATT and CDR2 SNEGSKA (reference sequence). The CDR3 is 16 amino acids. CDR3 loop: CSARDRGTPTNTEAFF. The CDR3 DNA reads as TGCAGTGCGAGGGACAGGGGAACACCTACGAACACTGAAGCTTTCTTT.

J is TRBJ2-5 and V is TRBV2; D uncertain. The CDR3 runs to 11 residues. V lost 6 bases and J 5 bases, leaving 7 bases between the germline ends. From germline, CDR1 is SNHLY and CDR2 FYNNEI. The CDR3, as DNA: TGTGCCAGCAGACTCCTGGAGACCCAGTACTTC. This encodes CASRLLETQYF.

The table lists this clonotype with many counts. This chain uses TRBV20-1 with TRBJ2-7; 13 nucleotides match TRBD2. V shed 6 bases and J 3 bases; nucleotides not matched to a gene: 5. Germline lookup yields CDR1 DFQATT and CDR2 SNEGSKA (reference sequence). The CDR3 sequence is 14 residues long. CDR3 DNA sequence: TGCAGTGCAGGGACTAGCGGGGTAGGCTACGAGCAGTACTTC. This sequence encodes CSAGTSGVGYEQYF.

There are many counts of this clonotype. The chain is built from TRBV5-1 and TRBJ2-1; TRBD2 agrees at 11 bases. V dropped 4 bases and J dropped 6; count of bases not matched to a gene: 6. This CDR3 has 15 residues. The germline CDR1 and CDR2 sequences are SGHRS and YFSETQ. CDR3 sequence: CASSPGTSGANEQFF. The CDR3, as DNA: TGCGCCAGCAGCCCCGGGACTAGCGGCGCCAATGAGCAGTTCTTC.

This chain's CDR3 is CAIIGVFGTEAFF. CDR3 DNA sequence: TGTGCCATCATTGGAGTTTTTGGCACTGAAGCTTTCTTT. The genes are TRBV10-3 and TRBJ1-1; D uncertain. The CDR3 is made up of 13 amino acids. CDR1 and CDR2 from the germline V gene are ENHRY and SYGVKD. Trimming pared 7 bases from V and 4 bases from J, leaving 13 bases between.

This clonotype appeared many times. The rearrangement joins TRBV12-3 or TRBV12-4 to TRBJ1-2, with 9 nucleotides matching TRBD1. Unmatched junction bases numbered 5, after V lost 6 bases and J lost 0 bases. This CDR3 spans 15 amino acids. This CDR3 reads CASSLRQGANYGYTF. The CDR3 DNA sequence: TGTGCCAGCAGCCTGAGACAGGGGGCTAACTATGGCTACACCTTC.

This clonotype was detected ten times or more. This chain links TRBV7-8 with TRBJ1-1, with 8 positions matching TRBD1. This CDR3 region has 15 residues. Trimming cost V 5 bases and J 4 bases; bases outside gene matches: 9. The V gene's germline CDR1 is SGHVS and CDR2 FQNEAQ. CDR3 protein: CASSTRQGSATEAFF. The CDR3 DNA follows: TGTGCCAGCAGCACCCGACAGGGGTCGGCCACTGAAGCTTTCTTT.

This clonotype showed up just a few times. The V and J genes are TRBV7-6 and TRBJ2-1; no clear D gene. Germline lookup yields CDR1 SGHVS and CDR2 FNYEAQ. There are 16 residues in the CDR3. V lost 0 bases to trimming and J lost 1 base, with 10 bases between them. CDR3 bases: TGTGCCAGCAGCTTAGCTAACTACCAGTCCTACAATGAGCAGTTCTTC. As protein: CASSLANYQSYNEQFF.